The clone carrying this TCR beta chain was recorded only once. Its antigen remains unknown. This record comes from a study of cytomegalovirus exposure and HLA in healthy donors. Study background: A later analysis reported the same platform for the roughly 120 validation repertoires and the 666 first-cohort repertoires. Broader study findings: Rarity held for most TCR sequences, but there were some public TCRs that occurred in many donors. Investigators reported fewer than 200 TCR beta chains as tied to cytomegalovirus.

Sequencing was performed with immunoSEQ multiplex PCR; in TCRdb, only in-frame clones are kept and a portion is missing. Of about 170,000 clones listed, about 89% are singletons. V shed 3 bases, J shed 12 bases, and the junction held 6 bases outside the gene matches. CDR1 and CDR2 from the germline V gene are SGHDT and YYEEEE. The CDR3 extends over 12 amino acids. The chain links TRBV5-6 to TRBJ2-1; 7 bases align to TRBD1. The TCR originated in a man younger than 35 in good health and CMV-seropositive. The sequenced sample consisted of PBMCs. Here the CDR3 reads CASSWGQTAQFF. The CDR3 DNA reads as TGTGCCAGCAGCTGGGGACAGACGGCGCAGTTCTTC. Full variable domain (rest looked up from reference TRBV5-6 and TRBJ2-1): DAGVTQSPTHLIKTRGQQVTLRCSPKSGHDTVSWYQQALGQGPQFIFQYYEEEERQRGNFPDRFSGHQFPNYSSELNVNALLLGDSALYLCASSWGQTAQFFGPGTRLTVL.